A selection of T cell receptor beta chains follows, all from one sample in a study of T cell changes during pregnancy in multiple sclerosis. Measured with immunoSEQ multiplex PCR; TCRdb has only the in-frame clones, and not every one. Among approximately 54,000 clones, about 91% were seen once, and the ten largest hold 0.95% to 1.5%. Source: peripheral blood, taken after pregnancy. These receptors all come from a female donor in good health, enrolled as a control in a pregnancy study. Each CDR3 is given without its conserved first and last residue. The size of a clone is reported for some rows only, either as once, few or many, or as a class for expanded clones.

j_gene: TRBJ2-3
v_gene: TRBV4-1
abundance: -
CDR3aa: ASSQAPGDTQY

j_gene: TRBJ1-6
v_gene: TRBV6-5
abundance: -
CDR3aa: ASSQRQMNSPLH

j_gene: TRBJ2-3
v_gene: TRBV7-9
abundance: -
CDR3aa: ASSLERLGGTDTQY

j_gene: TRBJ1-1
v_gene: TRBV27
abundance: once
CDR3aa: ASSLVRVGDRTEAF

j_gene: TRBJ1-1
v_gene: TRBV6-5
abundance: -
CDR3aa: ASSADRASSTEAF

j_gene: TRBJ2-1
v_gene: TRBV7-6
abundance: -
CDR3aa: ASTRGVAGFYEQF

j_gene: TRBJ1-1
v_gene: TRBV29-1
abundance: -
CDR3aa: STRDSLNTEAF

j_gene: TRBJ2-7
v_gene: TRBV4-1
abundance: -
CDR3aa: ASSQVPQATYEQY

j_gene: TRBJ2-1
v_gene: TRBV4-3
abundance: -
CDR3aa: ASSQDIERFYNEQF

j_gene: TRBJ1-3
v_gene: TRBV15
abundance: -
CDR3aa: ATSRDFAGSGNTIY

j_gene: TRBJ2-3
v_gene: TRBV18
abundance: -
CDR3aa: ASSRGQGADTQY

j_gene: TRBJ2-7
v_gene: TRBV6-5
abundance: once
CDR3aa: ASSYGAEGYEQY

j_gene: TRBJ1-5
v_gene: TRBV19
abundance: -
CDR3aa: ASTPDSYSNQPQH

j_gene: TRBJ1-6
v_gene: TRBV10-3
abundance: -
CDR3aa: AISESPRQSINSPLH

j_gene: TRBJ1-2
v_gene: TRBV19
abundance: -
CDR3aa: ASSPGGDSGYGYT

j_gene: TRBJ2-7
v_gene: TRBV18
abundance: -
CDR3aa: ASSIVPAGMYEQY

j_gene: TRBJ1-1
v_gene: TRBV6-5
abundance: -
CDR3aa: ATGSRENTEAF

j_gene: TRBJ1-6
v_gene: TRBV7-8
abundance: -
CDR3aa: ASSFQTYNSPLH

j_gene: TRBJ2-1
v_gene: TRBV15
abundance: -
CDR3aa: ATSRASGGPYNEQF

j_gene: TRBJ2-5
v_gene: TRBV7-9
abundance: -
CDR3aa: ASSLYGTAKETQY

j_gene: TRBJ2-5
v_gene: TRBV5-6
abundance: -
CDR3aa: ASSFWGQIKQETQY

j_gene: TRBJ2-1
v_gene: TRBV2
abundance: -
CDR3aa: ASRATVGEQF

j_gene: TRBJ1-2
v_gene: TRBV7-8
abundance: -
CDR3aa: ASSQGAGTYGYT

j_gene: TRBJ2-5
v_gene: TRBV4-1
abundance: few
CDR3aa: ASSQDWKGETQY

j_gene: TRBJ1-5
v_gene: TRBV19
abundance: -
CDR3aa: ASSIEGVSSNQPQH

j_gene: TRBJ2-7
v_gene: TRBV19
abundance: -
CDR3aa: ASSTPSAGGPNHEQY

j_gene: TRBJ1-2
v_gene: TRBV6-1
abundance: -
CDR3aa: ASSEKADGYGYT

j_gene: TRBJ1-2
v_gene: TRBV6-1
abundance: once
CDR3aa: ASCPSGLAAGGYT

j_gene: TRBJ2-1
v_gene: TRBV4-2
abundance: -
CDR3aa: ASSQDLGSSGDNEQF

j_gene: TRBJ2-1
v_gene: TRBV6-6
abundance: -
CDR3aa: ASSDRGANEQF

j_gene: TRBJ2-1
v_gene: TRBV10-2
abundance: -
CDR3aa: ASSDWGELAGEQF

j_gene: TRBJ2-5
v_gene: TRBV5-1
abundance: -
CDR3aa: ASSGPSLAAKETQY

j_gene: TRBJ2-7
v_gene: TRBV10-1
abundance: -
CDR3aa: ASINEQY

j_gene: TRBJ2-3
v_gene: TRBV10-3
abundance: -
CDR3aa: AISESIAGGPRDTQY

j_gene: TRBJ2-7
v_gene: TRBV18
abundance: once
CDR3aa: ASSPTPGQGSEQY

j_gene: TRBJ1-1
v_gene: TRBV6-1
abundance: -
CDR3aa: ASSDPGQGATAF

j_gene: TRBJ2-1
v_gene: TRBV4-3
abundance: -
CDR3aa: ASSPQGPYDSISYNEQF

j_gene: TRBJ2-7
v_gene: TRBV4-2
abundance: -
CDR3aa: ASSQGQGTSYEQY

j_gene: TRBJ2-7
v_gene: TRBV28
abundance: -
CDR3aa: ASSTFQGYEQY

j_gene: TRBJ1-1
v_gene: TRBV5-5
abundance: -
CDR3aa: ASSLGPGLTEAF

j_gene: TRBJ1-5
v_gene: TRBV30
abundance: -
CDR3aa: AWRSGGRGNQPQH